Below, 25 T cell receptor beta chains from the same sample are listed, as sequenced in a study of blood T cell repertoires in COVID-19. Sequencing used immunoSEQ multiplex PCR; TCRdb keeps in-frame clones, though not all of them. The data show hundreds of thousands of clones, 65% to 85% seen once. Sequencing used peripheral blood. The receptors were sampled from a woman aged 30 to 39 with COVID-19, enrolled during active disease.

V is TRBV19 and J is TRBJ2-1, with 7 bases identical to TRBD2. This CDR3 is 17 amino acids long. Germline V gene sequence: CDR1 LNHDA, CDR2 SQIVND (reference sequence). The V segment lost 5 bases and the J segment 0 bases; nucleotides outside the gene matches: 10. CDR3 loop: CASSPPTSAVSYNEQFF. CDR3 in DNA: TGTGCCAGTAGTCCCCCCACTAGCGCCGTCTCCTACAATGAGCAGTTCTTC.

Here the CDR3 reads CASSLDPGQGSYGYGYTF. The CDR3 nucleotides read TGTGCCAGCAGCTTGGACCCGGGACAGGGGTCCTACGGCTATGGCTACACCTTC. The chain combines TRBV5-5 with TRBJ1-2, with 10 positions matching TRBD1. This CDR3 spans 18 amino acids. Germline values: CDR1 SGHKS, CDR2 YYEKEE (reference sequence). V lost 0 bases to trimming and J lost 4 bases; unmatched junction nucleotides: 12. Full variable domain (missing parts from reference TRBV5-5 and TRBJ1-2): DAGVTQSPTHLIKTRGQQVTLRCSPISGHKSVSWYQQVLGQGPQFIFQYYEKEERGRGNFPDRFSARQFPNYSSELNVNALLLGDSALYLCASSLDPGQGSYGYGYTFGSGTRLTVV.

The chain uses TRBV5-1 and TRBJ2-7; possibly TRBD1 for D (6 bases). The CDR3 runs 14 residues. The V end was cut by 0 bases, the J end by 5 bases, with 12 bases between. Germline loops: CDR1 SGHRS, CDR2 YFSETQ. The CDR3 here is CASSLGRGSDEQYF. The CDR3 coding sequence is TGCGCCAGCAGCTTGGGCAGGGGTTCCGACGAGCAGTACTTC.

The chain is built from TRBV5-1 and TRBJ2-5; 7 positions match TRBD1. This CDR3 contains 14 residues. The ends lost 3 bases at V and 0 bases at J; junction bases unmatched: 2. Germline V lookup: CDR1 SGHRS, CDR2 YFSETQ. The CDR3 spells CASSSTGYQETQYF. DNA for the CDR3: TGCGCCAGCAGCTCGACAGGGTACCAAGAGACCCAGTACTTC.

The genes are TRBV5-1 and TRBJ1-2; D is ambiguous. The V and J ends lost 1 base and 6 bases respectively, with 10 bases between them. Germline values: CDR1 SGHRS, CDR2 YFSETQ. The CDR3 loop spans 13 amino acids. In nucleotides, the CDR3 is TGCGCCAGCAGCTTGCGGGAAACCGATGGCTACACCTTC. This codes for CASSLRETDGYTF.

This clone has ten or more counts. This rearrangement joins TRBV2 to TRBJ2-1; 7 bases match TRBD1. V shed 3 bases, J shed 4 bases, and the junction held 6 bases outside the gene matches. The CDR3 is 15 amino acids. Germline V CDR1 and CDR2: SNHLY, FYNNEI. CDR3 sequence reads: CASSEQGQPYNEQFF. Written as DNA, the CDR3 is TGTGCCAGCAGTGAGCAGGGACAGCCTTACAATGAGCAGTTCTTC.

The chain recombines TRBV29-1 with TRBJ2-7, with 8 bases aligning to TRBD1. This CDR3 is built from 15 residues. The junction had 9 bases not matched to a gene; V was cut back by 5 bases and J by 0 bases. Germline assignment: CDR1 SQVTM and CDR2 ANQGSEA. The CDR3 region has the DNA TGCAGCGTTCCGGGACAGGCTTTTAGCTCCTACGAGCAGTACTTC. The encoded protein is CSVPGQAFSSYEQYF.

The chain links TRBV5-1 to TRBJ2-5, with 9 bases matching TRBD2. The CDR3 has 14 residues. J lost 5 bases, V lost 0 bases, and 2 bases had no gene match. Germline CDR1 SGHRS, CDR2 YFSETQ. DNA for the CDR3: TGCGCCAGCAGCTTGGTAGCGGGAGCTGAGACCCAGTACTTC. Protein: CASSLVAGAETQYF.

This clone was detected a few times. The J gene is TRBJ2-3, the V gene TRBV29-1; 10 bases map to TRBD2. V shed 4 bases and J 2 bases; nucleotides not matched to a gene: 3. The CDR3 covers 14 residues. Germline assignment: CDR1 SQVTM and CDR2 ANQGSEA. The CDR3 loop is CSVGSGGHTDTQYF. CDR3 nucleotides: TGCAGCGTTGGTAGCGGGGGGCACACAGATACGCAGTATTTT.

This clone came up once. The rearrangement uses TRBV27 and TRBJ1-2; the match to TRBD1 covers 7 bases. Germline assignment: CDR1 MNHEY and CDR2 SMNVEV (reference sequence). The CDR3 is 15 residues long. The junction had 8 bases not matched to a gene; V was cut back by 3 bases and J by 4 bases. The CDR3 coding sequence is TGTGCCAGCAGTTTCGCACAGGGGAGAATCTATGGCTACACCTTC. As protein: CASSFAQGRIYGYTF.

The chain has TRBV7-9 and TRBJ2-1, with 7 bases aligning to TRBD1. Trimming cost V 1 base and J 7 bases; bases outside gene matches: 10. Germline V gives CDR1 SEHNR, CDR2 FQNEAQ (reference sequence). The CDR3 sequence is 16 residues long. As DNA, the CDR3 is TGTGCCAGCAGCTTAGTAAGGACAGGCATCTGGAATGAGCAGTTCTTC. It yields the protein CASSLVRTGIWNEQFF. Filled out from reference TRBV7-9 and TRBJ2-1, the complete variable domain reads DTGVSQNPRHKITKRGQNVTFRCDPISEHNRLYWYRQTLGQGPEFLTYFQNEAQLEKSRLLSDRFSAERPKGSFSTLEIQRTEQGDSAMYLCASSLVRTGIWNEQFFGPGTRLTVL.

This clone was counted only a few times. This chain connects TRBV11-2 to TRBJ2-2; D unresolved. Germline V gene sequence: CDR1 SGHAT, CDR2 FQNNGV. The length of the CDR3 is 14 residues. The V and J ends lost 0 bases and 8 bases respectively, with 10 bases between them. CDR3 region: CASSLDLRAGELFF. The DNA for the CDR3 is TGTGCCAGCAGCTTAGATCTAAGAGCGGGGGAGCTGTTTTTT.

The gene calls are TRBV5-5 and TRBJ2-1, with 13 bases fitting TRBD2. Germline trimming cut 3 bases from V and 5 bases from J; bases unmatched to any gene: 8. Per the germline V gene, CDR1 is SGHKS and CDR2 is YYEKEE (reference sequence). CDR3 size: 17 residues. The CDR3 spells CASSYWAGTSGNNEQFF. The CDR3 DNA is TGTGCCAGCAGCTATTGGGCCGGGACTAGCGGGAACAATGAGCAGTTCTTC.

The V and J genes are TRBV28 and TRBJ1-2; D remains unclear. CDR3 size: 14 residues. CDR1 MDHEN and CDR2 SYDVKM come from the germline V gene. V lost 6 bases to trimming and J lost 4 bases, with 15 bases between them. In DNA form, the CDR3 reads TGTGCCAGCAGCCAGAATGTCGAGGCCTATGGCTACACCTTC. As protein: CASSQNVEAYGYTF.

The chain links TRBV6-5 to TRBJ1-2, with a possible D match to TRBD1 (5 bases). The germline V gene encodes CDR1 MNHEY and CDR2 SVGAGI. Trimming left V 5 bases short and J 8 bases short, with 15 bases between. The CDR3 is made up of 13 amino acids. Written as DNA, the CDR3 is TGTGCCAGCAGTCCCCCAGGGTTTCAGGGCTACACCTTC. Amino acid sequence: CASSPPGFQGYTF.

This rearrangement joins TRBV5-7 to TRBJ2-1; 8 bases are shared with TRBD2. TRBV5-7 carries the ORF label, with uncertain function. The CDR3 has 15 amino acids. V gave up 2 bases and J gave up 7 bases; unmatched junction bases: 8. The CDR3 spells CASSLTGGRRNEQFF. The CDR3 DNA reads TGTGCCAGCAGCTTAACGGGAGGGCGGAGGAATGAGCAGTTCTTC.

The chain combines TRBV5-4 with TRBJ2-7; TRBD2 is a possible D gene (6 bases). This CDR3 has 13 amino acids. Trimming took off 8 bases at V and 5 bases at J, with 17 bases between the two ends. CDR1 and CDR2 from the germline V gene are SGHNT and YYREEE (reference sequence). The CDR3 loop reads CARYRDLNHEQYF. The DNA for the CDR3 is TGTGCCAGATACCGGGACTTAAACCACGAGCAGTACTTC.

The J gene is TRBJ2-7, the V gene TRBV27; D not resolved. Germline CDR1 reads MNHEY; CDR2 reads SMNVEV (reference sequence). V lost 6 bases and J lost 1, with 16 bases in between. The CDR3 is 15 residues long. The CDR3 DNA reads as TGTGCCAGCAGAATAGCCAACTTAGGATCCTACGAGCAGTACTTC. Encoded protein: CASRIANLGSYEQYF.

J is TRBJ2-7 and V is TRBV19; 7 bases align to TRBD1. Trimming took 0 bases from V and 2 from J; bases not matched to a gene: 4. This CDR3 region has 15 residues. CDR1 LNHDA and CDR2 SQIVND come from the germline V gene (reference sequence). Here the CDR3 reads CASSIEGQRAYEQYF. The CDR3 DNA reads as TGTGCCAGTAGTATAGAGGGACAGCGCGCCTACGAGCAGTACTTC.

The chain employs TRBV25-1 and TRBJ1-2, with TRBD1 matching over 10 bases. This CDR3 has 16 residues. V shed 3 bases, J shed 3 bases, and the junction held 7 bases outside the gene matches. The germline gives CDR1 MGHDK, CDR2 SYGVNS. This CDR3 is CASSDPRTGGDYGYTF. The DNA of the CDR3 is TGTGCCAGCAGTGATCCCCGGACAGGGGGAGACTATGGCTACACCTTC.

This clone was observed a few times. The rearrangement joins TRBV7-3 to TRBJ2-2; 11 nucleotides agree with TRBD2. The V segment lost 3 bases and the J segment 3 bases; nucleotides outside the gene matches: 9. Germline assignment: CDR1 SGHTA and CDR2 FQGTGA. The CDR3 covers 18 residues. The CDR3 here is CASSFSHPGLADTGELFF. CDR3 in DNA: TGTGCCAGCAGCTTCTCCCATCCGGGACTAGCGGACACCGGGGAGCTGTTTTTT. The full variable domain, in which reference TRBV7-3 and TRBJ2-2 provide the parts outside the CDR3, is GAGVSQTPSNKVTEKGKYVELRCDPISGHTALYWYRQSLGQGPEFLIYFQGTGAADDSGLPNDRFFAVRPEGSVSTLKIQRTERGDSAVYLCASSFSHPGLADTGELFFGEGSRLTVL.

V and J are TRBV19 and TRBJ1-2; perhaps TRBD1 as D (5 bases). Germline V gives CDR1 LNHDA, CDR2 SQIVND (reference sequence). Trimming stripped 4 bases from V and 4 bases from J, with 7 bases between. The CDR3 runs to 12 residues. CDR3 sequence: CASSTQGYGYTF. The CDR3 DNA reads TGTGCCAGTAGTACCCAGGGCTATGGCTACACCTTC.

The chain employs TRBV7-2 and TRBJ2-2; maybe TRBD2 (5 bases). The germline gives CDR1 SGHTA, CDR2 FQGNSA. Trimming left V 6 bases short and J 7 bases short, with 9 bases between. The CDR3 sequence is 12 residues long. For the CDR3, the DNA is TGTGCCAGCAGTAGCGAAAGCGGGGAGCTGTTTTTT. It specifies CASSSESGELFF.

CDR3: CAISDEDSGMTEAFF. In DNA, the CDR3 is TGTGCCATCAGTGATGAGGACTCCGGTATGACTGAAGCTTTCTTT. The V gene is TRBV10-3, the J gene TRBJ1-1, with D hard to call. Germline V gene sequence: CDR1 ENHRY, CDR2 SYGVKD. V lost 3 bases to trimming and J lost 5 bases, with 16 bases between them. This CDR3 region has 15 residues.

V usage is TRBV5-4 and J usage is TRBJ2-1; 11 nucleotides line up with TRBD2. Germline-derived CDR1 and CDR2 are SGHNT and YYREEE (reference sequence). The V segment lost 4 bases and the J segment 4 bases; nucleotides outside the gene matches: 7. The CDR3 length is 16 residues. The CDR3, as DNA: TGTGCCAGCAGCCAAACTAGCGGGGGAGGGTACAATGAGCAGTTCTTC. This gives the protein CASSQTSGGGYNEQFF.